Ten or more counts support the clone carrying this T cell receptor (beta chain). Its specificity is unknown. This specimen belongs to a study of read filtering for tumor transcriptome and immune sequencing. This library used roughly 400 ng RNA and molecular barcoded adaptors spanning alpha/delta and beta/gamma chains. TCRdb independently ran MiXCR on the reads; one entry per CDR3 protein. The sample shows over 50,000 distinct CDR3 sequences, approximately 15% of them seen only once. CDR1 is MNHEY, CDR2 SVGEGT, per germline. Between the trimmed V and J ends, which lost 2 bases and 0 bases, there was a span of 14 bases. CDR3 length equals 16 residues. Study conclusions and caveats: RNA-seq captured clonotypes less deeply and reliably than IR-seq.

The sequencing input was a population of CD138-negative cells sorted from bone marrow. This chain uses TRBV6-2 or TRBV6-3 with TRBJ2-7; D is perhaps TRBD2 (5 bases). The sequence was collected from a donor aged 40 or over with multiple myeloma. CDR3 loop: CASSYDLGLSSYEQYF. DNA for the CDR3: TGTGCCAGCAGTTACGATTTAGGACTTAGCTCCTACGAGCAGTACTTC.